The clone carrying this T cell receptor beta chain was seen a few times. Per the germline V gene, CDR1 is MGHRA and CDR2 is YSYEKL. The V and J ends lost 0 bases and 8 bases, in that order; junction bases with no gene match: 5. The CDR3 runs to 15 residues. TCRdb re-called the RT-PCR reads with MiXCR, one entry per CDR3 protein. The data contain 200,000 to 250,000 distinct CDR3 sequences, around two fifths of them seen just once; the ten biggest clones take up roughly 11%. These data are taken from a study of patients and donors after allogeneic stem cell transplantation. This chain connects TRBV4-1 to TRBJ1-4, with 8 bases that match TRBD1. The sequencing input was blood, either unsorted or a sorted T cell fraction (not recorded which). The receptor comes from a human donor who was either an allogeneic HSCT recipient or a stem cell or donor lymphocyte infusion donor (not recorded which). It is not recorded whose cells these are; they may come from a transplant donor. The CDR3 nucleotides are TGCGCCAGCAGCCAAGATGGACAGGGTCGAGAAAAACTGTTTTTT. Translated, it gives CASSQDGQGREKLFF.